This T cell receptor beta chain was profiled in a study of glioma-infiltrating T cells. General study results and limits: Non-neoplastic patients had below-expected tissue-blood divergence, while all gliomas exceeded expectation. Only very few CDR3 sequences appeared in both tissue and blood.

The iRepertoire nested amplicon-rescue multiplex PCR amplified TCR alpha and beta CDR3s from RNA. Tissue mRNA or PBMC total RNA, 100-400 ng, went into one-step reverse transcription and amplification. Using its own MiXCR run on the multiplex PCR reads, TCRdb lists one record per CDR3 protein. The table includes over 120,000 distinct CDR3 sequences, roughly two fifths detected once. The CDR3 has 17 residues. The trim removed 0 bases at V and 3 bases at J, leaving 9 bases unmatched. Germline V gives CDR1 DFQATT, CDR2 SNEGSKA (reference sequence). A word on this clonotype: Its antigen is not known.

Sequencing input: glioma tissue, nonneoplastic brain tissue, or PBMCs (not recorded which). This sequence was found in a human donor with low-grade glioma or glioblastoma, undergoing nonglioma brain surgery, or in good health (not recorded which). The V gene is TRBV20-1, the J gene TRBJ2-7, with 12 nucleotides matching TRBD2. CDR3 region: CSARDSWTSGNVYEQYF. The CDR3 DNA follows: TGCAGTGCTAGAGATAGTTGGACTAGCGGGAACGTCTACGAGCAGTACTTC.